Listed below are T cell receptor beta chains from one sample, sequenced in a study of T cell clonotyping in hematopoietic cell transplantation. Sequencing used immunoSEQ multiplex PCR; TCRdb keeps in-frame clones, though not all of them. In the table there are thousands of clones, 72% of which are singletons. Source: PBMCs, taken 100 days after allogeneic stem cell transplant. Receptors originate from a female patient aged 50-59 years who had an allogeneic stem cell transplant, so the T cells may come from the graft donor. Some clones in this sample may be carry-over from other donors' samples. The CDR3 runs from the conserved cysteine through the conserved F or W. Each record gives: D gene, clone size, J gene, V gene, CDR3 DNA, CDR3 protein. A D gene is named only where the DNA matches it firmly. Size is omitted from some rows. Given values are once, few, many or a class for expanded clones.

D: .; size: .; J: TRBJ1-5; V: TRBV27; DNA: TGTGCCAGCAGTTTATTGGGGGTTAGCAATCAGCCCCAGCATTTT; CDR3: CASSLLGVSNQPQHF
D: TRBD2; size: .; J: TRBJ2-1; V: TRBV19; DNA: TGTGCCAGTAGTACCCGGGGACTAGCGAAGTTATACAATGAGCAGTTCTTC; CDR3: CASSTRGLAKLYNEQFF
D: .; size: .; J: TRBJ2-7; V: TRBV11-3; DNA: TGTGCCAGCAGCGAAACAGTCTCCTACGAGCAGTACTTC; CDR3: CASSETVSYEQYF
D: TRBD2; size: .; J: TRBJ2-5; V: TRBV30; DNA: TGTGCCTGGAGGGGAATCCGGGAGGGGTACCAAGAGACCCAGTACTTC; CDR3: CAWRGIREGYQETQYF
D: TRBD1; size: few; J: TRBJ2-4; V: TRBV9; DNA: TGTGCCAGCAGCCAGGGGACAGAAATAGACATTCAGTACTTC; CDR3: CASSQGTEIDIQYF
D: TRBD1; size: medium-sized; J: TRBJ1-1; V: TRBV30; DNA: TGTGCCTCGGACAGGGCATTACTCATGAACACTGAAGCTTTCTTT; CDR3: CASDRALLMNTEAFF
D: .; size: .; J: TRBJ2-3; V: TRBV15; DNA: TGTGCCACCAGCAGAGATTTCAGCGGCACAGATACGCAGTATTTT; CDR3: CATSRDFSGTDTQYF
D: .; size: once; J: TRBJ1-5; V: TRBV10-2; DNA: TGCGCCAGCAGTGCCAGCTTAAATCAGCCCCAGCATTTT; CDR3: CASSASLNQPQHF
D: TRBD1; size: .; J: TRBJ2-7; V: TRBV12-5; DNA: TGTGCTAGTGATTACGGGACAGGGGGCTACGAGCAGTACTTC; CDR3: CASDYGTGGYEQYF
D: TRBD2; size: .; J: TRBJ2-1; V: TRBV6-6; DNA: TGTGCCAGCAGCCTTACTAGCGGGAGAATAAATGAGCAGTTCTTC; CDR3: CASSLTSGRINEQFF
D: TRBD2; size: .; J: TRBJ2-7; V: TRBV7-2; DNA: TGTGCCAGCAGCTTAGGTGGGACTAGGCCTTACGAGCAGTACTTC; CDR3: CASSLGGTRPYEQYF
D: .; size: .; J: TRBJ2-1; V: TRBV19; DNA: TGTGCCAGTAGTGCCGAGACTATTGAGCAGTTCTTC; CDR3: CASSAETIEQFF
D: TRBD2; size: few; J: TRBJ2-5; V: TRBV29-1; DNA: TGCAGCGGTGGAGGACTAGAGGGCGAGACCCAGTACTTC; CDR3: CSGGGLEGETQYF
D: .; size: .; J: TRBJ1-4; V: TRBV28; DNA: TGTGCCACAGCAAGGGAGGCCTATGCAACTAATGAAAAACTGTTTTTT; CDR3: CATAREAYATNEKLFF
D: TRBD2; size: .; J: TRBJ2-5; V: TRBV7-2; DNA: TGTGCCAGCAGCTTAGGACTAGCCAGAGAGACCCAGTACTTC; CDR3: CASSLGLARETQYF
D: .; size: .; J: TRBJ1-2; V: TRBV6-5; DNA: TGTGCCAGCAGACAGGGATGGGGAGACTATGGCTACACCTTC; CDR3: CASRQGWGDYGYTF
D: TRBD2; size: .; J: TRBJ2-7; V: TRBV6-5; DNA: TGTGCCAGCAGTTACTCGGGGACTAGCTGGCCCTACGAGCAGTACTTC; CDR3: CASSYSGTSWPYEQYF
D: .; size: .; J: TRBJ2-7; V: TRBV11-2; DNA: TGTGCCAGCAGCTTTCTCAGCGCCTTCTACGAGCAGTACTTC; CDR3: CASSFLSAFYEQYF
D: .; size: .; J: TRBJ2-2; V: TRBV5-1; DNA: TGCGCCAGCAGCTTGGGACAGGTAGTGAACACCGGGGAGCTGTTTTTT; CDR3: CASSLGQVVNTGELFF
D: .; size: .; J: TRBJ2-3; V: TRBV15; DNA: TGTGCCACCAGCAGAGGGATGGATACGCAGTATTTT; CDR3: CATSRGMDTQYF
D: .; size: .; J: TRBJ1-2; V: TRBV19; DNA: TGTGCCAGTAGTATACAGGGAATTGATGGCTACACCTTC; CDR3: CASSIQGIDGYTF
D: .; size: .; J: TRBJ2-2; V: TRBV11-2; DNA: TGTGCCAGCAGCTTAGCCGGGGAGCTGTTTTTT; CDR3: CASSLAGELFF
D: .; size: .; J: TRBJ1-5; V: TRBV28; DNA: TGTGCCAGCAAGGTGGACAATAGCAATCAGCCCCAGCATTTT; CDR3: CASKVDNSNQPQHF
D: TRBD2; size: .; J: TRBJ2-7; V: TRBV2; DNA: TGTGCCAGTCTAGCGGGAGTTTCGAACGAGCAGTACTTC; CDR3: CASLAGVSNEQYF
D: .; size: medium-sized; J: TRBJ2-1; V: TRBV5-1; DNA: TGCGCCAGCAGTCCTGACTTGCGCCCAAATGAGCAGTTCTTC; CDR3: CASSPDLRPNEQFF
D: .; size: once; J: TRBJ2-7; V: TRBV5-1; DNA: TGCGCCAGCAGCTTGGGGACAGTTAACGAGCAGTACTTC; CDR3: CASSLGTVNEQYF
D: .; size: few; J: TRBJ1-3; V: TRBV6-5; DNA: TGTGCCAGCAGTTATAGCTCTGGAAACACCATATATTTT; CDR3: CASSYSSGNTIYF
D: .; size: .; J: TRBJ2-3; V: TRBV6-1; DNA: TGTGCCAGCAGTGCCCTCTCACTCCCCGCCCAAGCAGATACGCAGTATTTT; CDR3: CASSALSLPAQADTQYF
D: TRBD2; size: .; J: TRBJ2-1; V: TRBV4-1; DNA: TGCGCCAGCAGCCTCACCCGACTAGCGGGAGGGCAGGGCCATGAGCAGTTCTTC; CDR3: CASSLTRLAGGQGHEQFF
D: .; size: .; J: TRBJ1-1; V: TRBV5-1; DNA: TGCGCCAGCAGCTCTGGACCGGGAGGAGAGAACACTGAAGCTTTCTTT; CDR3: CASSSGPGGENTEAFF
D: .; size: medium-sized; J: TRBJ2-7; V: TRBV7-2; DNA: TGTGCCAGCAGCCCGGAGGGATACGAGCAGTACTTC; CDR3: CASSPEGYEQYF
D: TRBD1; size: .; J: TRBJ2-7; V: TRBV6-6; DNA: TGTGCCAGCAGGGCGACAGGGGGTTTCGGCGAGCAGTACTTC; CDR3: CASRATGGFGEQYF
D: .; size: .; J: TRBJ1-1; V: TRBV18; DNA: TGTGCCAGCTCACGGTTCGAAGGGAACACTGAAGCTTTCTTT; CDR3: CASSRFEGNTEAFF
D: TRBD1; size: .; J: TRBJ1-1; V: TRBV6-5; DNA: TGTGCCAGCAGTCGCGGGACAGGGTCCACTGAAGCTTTCTTT; CDR3: CASSRGTGSTEAFF
D: .; size: .; J: TRBJ2-3; V: TRBV29-1; DNA: TGCAGCGTTGGTGAGAAGGATACGCAGTATTTT; CDR3: CSVGEKDTQYF
D: TRBD2; size: medium-sized; J: TRBJ2-5; V: TRBV5-1; DNA: TGCGCCAGCAGCTTAAGCGGGAGCGGAGAGACCCAGTACTTC; CDR3: CASSLSGSGETQYF
D: .; size: .; J: TRBJ2-7; V: TRBV11-2; DNA: TGTGCCAGCTCGGACTCTCCCGTCCGAGGCGAGCAGTACTTC; CDR3: CASSDSPVRGEQYF
D: TRBD2; size: once; J: TRBJ2-1; V: TRBV9; DNA: TGTGCCAGCAGCGGATCCGGGACTACCTACAATGAGCAGTTCTTC; CDR3: CASSGSGTTYNEQFF
D: .; size: .; J: TRBJ2-7; V: TRBV5-6; DNA: TGTGCCAGCAGCTCGGAATTCAGGGCTTACGAGCGGTACTTC; CDR3: CASSSEFRAYERYF
D: TRBD2; size: .; J: TRBJ2-5; V: TRBV10-3; DNA: TGTGCCATCAGTGAGTCCAGCGGGAGCGCGAAAGAGACCCAGTACTTC; CDR3: CAISESSGSAKETQYF
D: .; size: .; J: TRBJ2-3; V: TRBV11-2; DNA: TGTGCCAGCAGCTTAGGGGGCGGCTTACTAGATACGCAGTATTTT; CDR3: CASSLGGGLLDTQYF
D: TRBD2; size: .; J: TRBJ2-3; V: TRBV2; DNA: TGTGCCAGCAGTAGCGGGAGCCCAGATACGCAGTATTTT; CDR3: CASSSGSPDTQYF
D: .; size: .; J: TRBJ2-7; V: TRBV7-2; DNA: TGTGCCAGCAGCCCCCGAACAGGGTTCGAAGGCGAGCAGTACTTC; CDR3: CASSPRTGFEGEQYF
D: TRBD1; size: once; J: TRBJ2-3; V: TRBV5-1; DNA: TGCGCCAGCAGTTGGACAGGTTCGAGCACAGATACGCAGTATTTT; CDR3: CASSWTGSSTDTQYF
D: TRBD2; size: .; J: TRBJ2-7; V: TRBV11-3; DNA: TGTGCCAGCAGCTTAGATGGGACTACCGGACTGTACTTC; CDR3: CASSLDGTTGLYF
D: TRBD1; size: .; J: TRBJ2-7; V: TRBV11-2; DNA: TGTGCCAGCAGCACCACAGGGGACGGATACGAGCAGTACTTC; CDR3: CASSTTGDGYEQYF
D: TRBD1; size: .; J: TRBJ2-7; V: TRBV5-4; DNA: TGTGCCAGCAGCTTGGGGGGCACAGGGGGCGAGCAGTACTTC; CDR3: CASSLGGTGGEQYF
D: .; size: .; J: TRBJ1-2; V: TRBV15; DNA: TGTGCCACCAGCACTCCAAGGCCACTCTATGGCTACACCTTC; CDR3: CATSTPRPLYGYTF
D: TRBD2; size: .; J: TRBJ2-7; V: TRBV5-4; DNA: TGTGCCAGCAGCACCCGCGGGACTAGACATAACGAGCAGTACTTC; CDR3: CASSTRGTRHNEQYF
D: TRBD1; size: .; J: TRBJ2-1; V: TRBV25-1; DNA: TGTGCCAGCAGTGGCTTGGACAGGGACTACAATGAGCAGTTCTTC; CDR3: CASSGLDRDYNEQFF
D: .; size: .; J: TRBJ1-5; V: TRBV29-1; DNA: TGCAGCGCCGAATTGGGAACCTATCAGCCCCAGCATTTT; CDR3: CSAELGTYQPQHF
D: TRBD1; size: few; J: TRBJ1-2; V: TRBV19; DNA: TGTGCCAGTAGTCCCGGACAGGGGGGACGCTACACCTTC; CDR3: CASSPGQGGRYTF
D: TRBD2; size: .; J: TRBJ2-7; V: TRBV4-3; DNA: TGCGCCAGCAGCCAACTAGCGGGAGACGCCTACGAGCAGTACTTC; CDR3: CASSQLAGDAYEQYF
D: .; size: once; J: TRBJ2-2; V: TRBV6-5; DNA: TGTGCCAGCAGGAGTGGGGGCCCCGGGGAGCTGTTTTTT; CDR3: CASRSGGPGELFF
D: .; size: .; J: TRBJ2-2; V: TRBV28; DNA: TGTGCCAGCAGTTTCCGGAGGGCAGGCACCGGGGAGCTGTTTTTT; CDR3: CASSFRRAGTGELFF
D: .; size: .; J: TRBJ2-5; V: TRBV5-1; DNA: TGCGCCAGCAGCTTGTCCGGAGAGACCCAGTACTTC; CDR3: CASSLSGETQYF
D: .; size: .; J: TRBJ1-1; V: TRBV5-1; DNA: TGCGCCAGCAGCACCGGGTCTCCGGGGACTGAAGCTTTCTTT; CDR3: CASSTGSPGTEAFF
D: .; size: .; J: TRBJ1-5; V: TRBV5-8; DNA: TGTGCCAGCAGCTGGGTTCCGTTTGGGGGCAATCAGCCCCAGCATTTT; CDR3: CASSWVPFGGNQPQHF